This entry features one T cell receptor beta chain sequence. TCRdb's copy holds only in-frame clones and misses some; the assay was immunoSEQ multiplex PCR. The table records some 490,000 clones, 70% to 90% of them present only once. This record belongs to a study of blood T cell repertoires in COVID-19. Overall study context: COVID-19 samples collected from the United States, Italy and Spain covered acute and convalescent phases.

This CDR3 is 15 amino acids long. Germline V lookup: CDR1 MRHNA, CDR2 SNTAGT. V was cut by 8 bases and J by 0 bases, with 11 bases left in between. The source material was peripheral blood. The J gene is TRBJ1-6, the V gene TRBV6-4; D not certain. The clonotype comes from a human donor in a cohort sampled during active COVID-19. The DNA for the CDR3 is TGTGCCAGCCTCGACCGGAGCTCCTATAATTCACCCCTCCACTTT. Translating it yields CASLDRSSYNSPLHF.